The 7 T cell receptor beta chains in this list originate from one sample, sequenced in a study of T-cell reconstitution after alpha-beta-depleted transplantation in children. TCRbeta library preparation incorporated unique molecular identifiers. TCRdb re-analysed the PCR reads in MiXCR, keeping a single row per CDR3 protein. This table has about 70,000 distinct CDR3 sequences, approximately 11% appearing once. The starting material was PBMCs, obtained before TCRalphabeta/CD19-depleted stem cell transplant. The receptors originated from a boy between 5 and 17 years old with acute myeloid leukemia, due to receive a stem cell transplant.

This clonotype was detected many times. V is TRBV15 and J is TRBJ1-4; TRBD1 is a possible D gene (6 bases). Deletions cut 3 bases from V and 1 base from J, with 12 bases between. Germline loops: CDR1 LNHNV, CDR2 YYDKDF (reference sequence). This CDR3 region has 16 residues. CDR3 in DNA: TGTGCCACCAGCAGGTTATTGGGACAAACTAATGAAAAACTGTTTTTT. The encoded protein is CATSRLLGQTNEKLFF.

This clonotype was observed a few times. V gene TRBV10-1 combines with J gene TRBJ1-5; tentatively, D is TRBD1 (5 bases). This CDR3 comprises 14 residues. CDR1 WNHNN and CDR2 SYGVQD come from the germline V gene (reference sequence). With 4 bases removed from V and 5 bases from J, the gap between germline ends came to 12 bases. The CDR3 loop is CASSGVGRDQPQHF. The CDR3 bases are TGCGCCAGCAGTGGTGTGGGGCGAGATCAGCCCCAGCATTTT.

This clonotype was found a few times. This chain links TRBV11-2 with TRBJ2-7; D not certain. The CDR3 is 15 residues long. Germline CDR1 and CDR2: SGHAT and FQNNGV. Trimming cost V 1 base and J 2 bases, with 12 bases left between them. CDR3 loop: CASSLGSVAPYEQYV. CDR3 sequence (DNA): TGTGCCAGCAGCTTAGGGTCGGTCGCTCCCTACGAGCAGTACGTC.

This clonotype has at least ten counts. This chain links TRBV28 with TRBJ2-3; D is undetermined. V was cut by 3 bases and J by 7 bases, with 8 bases left in between. The CDR3 runs 12 residues. Germline V lookup: CDR1 MDHEN, CDR2 SYDVKM. CDR3 protein: CASSFQANTQYF. Written as DNA, the CDR3 is TGTGCCAGCAGTTTTCAGGCAAATACGCAGTATTTT.

This clonotype was seen repeatedly, ten times or more. This chain uses TRBV11-3 with TRBJ2-1, with 9 bases matching TRBD2. Germline-derived CDR1 and CDR2 are SGHNT and YENEEA. V lost 1 base, J lost 0 bases, and 10 bases stayed unmatched. This CDR3 contains 19 residues. DNA of the CDR3: TGTGCCAGCAGCTTAGGCGGTAGCGGGGGACCAAGCTCCTACAATGAGCAGTTCTTC. Its protein is CASSLGGSGGPSSYNEQFF.

Many counts were recorded for this clonotype. The chain is built from TRBV7-2 and TRBJ2-7, with 7 nucleotides matching TRBD1. The CDR3 loop spans 11 amino acids. Germline V gene sequence: CDR1 SGHTA, CDR2 FQGNSA. The CDR3 spells CASSLGTGFSV. The CDR3 DNA follows: TGTGCCAGCAGCTTAGGGACAGGATTCAGCGTC.

In this sample, this clonotype turned up many times. V is TRBV20-1 and J is TRBJ2-1; 9 bases match TRBD1. V was pared by 5 bases and J by 3 bases, with 8 bases of the junction left unmatched. The germline V gene has CDR1 DFQATT and CDR2 SNEGSKA (reference sequence). This CDR3 comprises 15 residues. The CDR3 bases are TGCAGTGCTGGGACCCGGGACAGGGTCTACAATGAGCAGTTCTTC. Encoded protein: CSAGTRDRVYNEQFF.